Below, 5 T cell receptor beta chains from the same sample are listed, as sequenced in a study of shared clonotypes between healthy human individuals. Data came from immunoSEQ multiplex PCR; TCRdb stores just in-frame clones and leaves some out. The sample records 950,000 to 1,300,000 clones, under 80% being singletons. Sequencing was done on a sample of memory CD4+ T cells sorted from blood. The subset was: CD45RA-negative fraction. These receptors were collected from a man between 18 and 29 years old in good health.

The sample holds a few counts of this clone. V gene TRBV5-1 combines with J gene TRBJ2-5, with D perhaps TRBD1 or TRBD2 (5 bases each). Germline values: CDR1 SGHRS, CDR2 YFSETQ. The CDR3 covers 16 residues. Trimming cost V 3 bases and J 3 bases, with 18 bases left between them. The CDR3 DNA follows: TGCGCCAGCAGCTGGACGAGGTCACGGGGCGAAGAGACCCAGTACTTC. Amino acid sequence: CASSWTRSRGEETQYF.

V gene TRBV11-2 combines with J gene TRBJ2-7, with 9 bases that match TRBD2. The CDR3 is 14 amino acids. Germline CDR1 and CDR2: SGHAT and FQNNGV. With V trimmed by 5 bases and J by 3 bases, 5 bases remained unmatched. As DNA, the CDR3 is TGTGCCAGCAGCGCTTCTAGCGGGGTCTACGAGCAGTACTTC. It is translated as CASSASSGVYEQYF.

The gene calls are TRBV7-2 and TRBJ1-3; 7 positions match TRBD1. The CDR3 totals 15 residues. Looked up from germline, CDR1 is SGHTA and CDR2 is FQGNSA. Germline trimming cut 4 bases from V and 5 bases from J; bases unmatched to any gene: 8. This chain's CDR3 is CASSSPTGTRNTIYF. DNA of the CDR3: TGTGCCAGCAGCTCCCCGACAGGGACGAGAAACACCATATATTTT.

The chain joins TRBV6-6 to TRBJ2-7; no firm D call. Germline CDR1 is MNHNY and CDR2 is SVGAGI (reference sequence). The V gene lost 8 bases and the J gene lost 5 bases, with 13 bases spanning the gap. This CDR3 comprises 12 residues. CDR3 residues: CASVGWADEQYF. Here the CDR3 DNA reads TGTGCCAGCGTCGGTTGGGCCGACGAGCAGTACTTC.

The chain uses TRBV5-6 and TRBJ1-4; D possibly corresponds to TRBD1 (6 bases). The CDR3 is 16 amino acids. V gave up 4 bases and J gave up 4 bases, with 17 bases separating them. CDR1 is SGHDT, CDR2 YYEEEE, per germline. In nucleotides, the CDR3 is TGTGCCAGCAGCGTCCGGGCGACAGGAGTTAATGAAAAACTGTTTTTT. Its translation is CASSVRATGVNEKLFF.